These 21 T cell receptor beta chains were sequenced from one sample in a study of T cell clonotyping in hematopoietic cell transplantation. Sequencing used immunoSEQ multiplex PCR; TCRdb keeps in-frame clones, though not all of them. Among approximately 75,000 clones, around 94% were seen once, and the ten largest hold around 1.6%. The sample consisted of peripheral blood mononuclear cells. The receptors here all came from a man in his fifties in good health. Some clones in this sample may be carry-over from other donors' samples.

The chain links TRBV11-2 to TRBJ2-7; 7 positions agree with TRBD1. Germline assignment: CDR1 SGHAT and CDR2 FQNNGV. Germline trimming cut 5 bases from V and 3 bases from J; bases unmatched to any gene: 10. The CDR3 spans 15 residues. CDR3 region: CASSPQPGQSYEQYF. CDR3 nucleotide sequence: TGTGCCAGCAGCCCGCAACCGGGACAGAGCTACGAGCAGTACTTC.

V and J are TRBV6-4 and TRBJ2-2; D might be TRBD1 (5 bases). Germline CDR1 reads MRHNA; CDR2 reads SNTAGT. Trimming removed 4 bases at V and 3 bases at J, with 9 bases between. This CDR3 spans 14 amino acids. The CDR3 here is CASSVGVHTGELFF. The CDR3 coding sequence is TGTGCCAGCAGTGTAGGGGTGCACACCGGGGAGCTGTTTTTT.

DNA of the CDR3: TGCAGCGTCGCGCCGGGAGAGACCCAGTACTTC. This translates into CSVAPGETQYF. This chain links TRBV29-1 with TRBJ2-5; D is ambiguous. Trimming shortened V by 6 bases and J by 4 bases, and 9 bases separated the two germline ends. Germline values: CDR1 SQVTM, CDR2 ANQGSEA. This CDR3 has 11 residues.

The chain links TRBV28 to TRBJ2-6; TRBD1 aligns across 8 bases. The length of the CDR3 is 15 residues. The germline CDR1 and CDR2 sequences are MDHEN and SYDVKM. J gave up 2 bases and V 7 bases, and 4 bases lay outside the gene matches. The CDR3 DNA sequence: TGTGCCAGCAACCCAGGGGGCGCTGGGGCCAACGTCCTGACTTTC. It codes for CASNPGGAGANVLTF.

This rearrangement joins TRBV11-2 to TRBJ1-2; D gene unclear. The CDR3 runs 13 residues. The V gene's germline CDR1 is SGHAT and CDR2 FQNNGV. Trimming cost V 0 bases and J 4 bases, with 6 bases left between them. CDR3: CASSLERRYGYTF. As DNA, the CDR3 is TGTGCCAGCAGCTTAGAGCGGCGCTATGGCTACACCTTC.

The chain uses TRBV2 and TRBJ1-2; possibly TRBD1 for D (5 bases). Germline V gives CDR1 SNHLY, CDR2 FYNNEI. V was trimmed by 3 bases and J by 5 bases, leaving 10 bases between them. The CDR3 consists of 13 residues. The CDR3 spells CASSEGQGYGYTF. CDR3 nucleotide sequence: TGTGCCAGCAGTGAGGGGCAGGGATATGGCTACACCTTC.

To note about this clone: The junction departs from germline at one end; a sequencing error may be responsible. The chain couples TRBV7-2 to TRBJ2-2; 7 bases line up with TRBD2. This CDR3 region has 16 residues. Germline V gene data show CDR1 as SGHTA and CDR2 as FQGNSA. CDR3 protein: CASSLAMPGAGMELFF. Written as DNA, the CDR3 is TGTGCCAGCAGCCTAGCAATGCCCGGAGCGGGAATGGAGCTGTTTTTT.

The V call is TRBV28, the J call TRBJ1-5; D gene uncertain. Trimming removed 6 bases at V and 5 bases at J, with 14 bases between. The CDR3 runs to 14 residues. Germline loops: CDR1 MDHEN, CDR2 SYDVKM. As DNA, the CDR3 is TGTGCCAGCAGCCCTAGGCGGGAGGATCAGCCCCAGCATTTT. It codes for CASSPRREDQPQHF.

This clone was observed a single time. The CDR3 sequence is CASSEQGAGNEQFF. In nucleotides, the CDR3 is TGTGCCAGCAGTGAACAGGGGGCAGGCAATGAGCAGTTCTTC. This chain joins TRBV6-1 and TRBJ2-1; 8 bases are shared with TRBD1. CDR3 length equals 14 residues. V lost 2 bases and J lost 6; bases outside the gene matches: 3. Germline CDR1 and CDR2: MNHNS and SASEGT.

This chain uses TRBV9 with TRBJ2-2; TRBD2 aligns across 8 bases. This CDR3 spans 14 amino acids. V lost 4 bases, J lost 4 bases, and 3 bases stayed unmatched. Germline CDR1 reads SGDLS; CDR2 reads YYNGEE. The CDR3 reads CASSRGGATGELFF. DNA of the CDR3: TGTGCCAGCAGCCGGGGGGGCGCCACCGGGGAGCTGTTTTTT.

V usage is TRBV10-3 and J usage is TRBJ2-7; a possible D gene is TRBD2 (6 bases). Trimming left V 7 bases short and J 3 bases short, with 13 bases between. Germline CDR1 reads ENHRY; CDR2 reads SYGVKD. There are 13 residues in the CDR3. CDR3 amino acids: CAITDGRDYEQYF. The DNA for the CDR3 is TGTGCCATCACCGATGGGCGGGACTACGAGCAGTACTTC.

The gene calls are TRBV6-1 and TRBJ1-6; D unresolved. The V and J ends lost 3 bases and 0 bases respectively, with 15 bases between them. Germline V lookup: CDR1 MNHNS, CDR2 SASEGT. This CDR3 spans 18 amino acids. The CDR3 here is CASSDIPGLSSYNSPLHF. DNA of the CDR3: TGTGCCAGCAGTGATATCCCAGGCCTGAGCTCCTATAATTCACCCCTCCACTTT.

This CDR3 reads CASSGFLGTANTGELFF. In DNA, the CDR3 is TGTGCCAGCAGCGGATTCCTTGGGACAGCGAACACCGGGGAGCTGTTTTTT. The chain uses TRBV28 and TRBJ2-2, with 7 bases identical to TRBD1. V gave up 6 bases and J gave up 0 bases; unmatched junction bases: 10. Germline CDR1 reads MDHEN; CDR2 reads SYDVKM. The CDR3 has 17 amino acids. The complete variable domain, with remaining parts taken from reference TRBV28 and TRBJ2-2, reads DVKVTQSSRYLVKRTGEKVFLECVQDMDHENMFWYRQDPGLGLRLIYFSYDVKMKEKGDIPEGYSVSREKKERFSLILESASTNQTSMYLCASSGFLGTANTGELFFGEGSRLTVL.

The V gene is TRBV9, the J gene TRBJ1-1; TRBD1 aligns across 8 bases. The ends lost 0 bases at V and 4 bases at J; junction bases unmatched: 8. The CDR3 has 16 residues. The germline V gene has CDR1 SGDLS and CDR2 YYNGEE. The CDR3 sequence is CASSVASGGSGTEAFF. Here the CDR3 DNA reads TGTGCCAGCAGCGTAGCTTCAGGGGGCAGCGGCACTGAAGCTTTCTTT. Based on the CDR3 plus reference TRBV9 and TRBJ1-1, the full variable domain is DSGVTQTPKHLITATGQRVTLRCSPRSGDLSVYWYQQSLDQGLQFLIQYYNGEERAKGNILERFSAQQFPDLHSELNLSSLELGDSALYFCASSVASGGSGTEAFFGQGTRLTVV.

This chain uses TRBV5-5 with TRBJ2-5, with 8 bases that match TRBD1. The CDR3 totals 16 residues. The V segment lost 4 bases and the J segment 4 bases; nucleotides outside the gene matches: 12. From germline, CDR1 is SGHKS and CDR2 YYEKEE (reference sequence). CDR3 sequence: CASSPLGQGARETQYF. Here the CDR3 DNA reads TGTGCCAGCAGCCCCCTGGGGCAGGGGGCTCGAGAGACCCAGTACTTC.

The V gene is TRBV29-1, the J gene TRBJ2-2; D is unclear. This CDR3 is 13 amino acids long. Deletions cut 4 bases from V and 1 base from J, with 7 bases between. The germline gives CDR1 SQVTM, CDR2 ANQGSEA. The DNA for the CDR3 is TGCAGCGTTGTCGAAGGGAACACCGGGGAGCTGTTTTTT. Translation gives CSVVEGNTGELFF.

V is TRBV19 and J is TRBJ2-7; 7 bases agree with TRBD2. The CDR3 is 13 residues long. Unmatched junction bases numbered 10, after V lost 10 bases and J lost 4 bases. From germline, CDR1 is LNHDA and CDR2 SQIVND (reference sequence). The CDR3 here is CATSAGERYEQYF. The CDR3 nucleotides read TGTGCCACCAGCGCGGGGGAACGGTACGAGCAGTACTTC.

This clone was counted once. In nucleotides, the CDR3 is TGTGCCAGCTCATCTTGGAGCGGGTTCACAGATACGCAGTATTTT. Residues: CASSSWSGFTDTQYF. V gene TRBV18 combines with J gene TRBJ2-3; the D gene is possibly TRBD2 (6 bases). This CDR3 comprises 15 residues. Trimming removed 5 bases from V and 2 bases from J, with 14 bases in between. Per germline, CDR1 KGHSH and CDR2 LQKENI.

The chain has TRBV11-3 and TRBJ2-1, with D possibly TRBD2 on 6 matching bases. Germline CDR1 and CDR2: SGHNT and YENEEA. The CDR3 has 16 residues. Trimming shortened V by 6 bases and J by 8 bases, and 23 bases separated the two germline ends. The CDR3 reads CASSLTPGLTPDEQFF. CDR3 DNA: TGTGCCAGCAGTTTGACACCGGGACTTACCCCCGATGAGCAGTTCTTC.

This rearrangement joins TRBV5-6 to TRBJ1-4; 7 nucleotides match TRBD1. The junction had 7 bases not matched to a gene; V was cut back by 4 bases and J by 4 bases. Germline assignment: CDR1 SGHDT and CDR2 YYEEEE. The CDR3 totals 15 residues. The DNA of the CDR3 is TGTGCCAGCAGCCCCGACAGGGCCCTTAATGAAAAACTGTTTTTT. Translation: CASSPDRALNEKLFF.

The J gene is TRBJ2-3, the V gene TRBV28, with D perhaps TRBD2 (6 bases). Germline lookup yields CDR1 MDHEN and CDR2 SYDVKM. V was shortened by 7 bases and J by 5 bases, with 19 bases between the two germline ends. This CDR3 spans 15 amino acids. The CDR3 sequence is CASNLADSGVDTQYF. Written as DNA, the CDR3 is TGTGCCAGCAACCTGGCCGATTCGGGGGTAGATACGCAGTATTTT.